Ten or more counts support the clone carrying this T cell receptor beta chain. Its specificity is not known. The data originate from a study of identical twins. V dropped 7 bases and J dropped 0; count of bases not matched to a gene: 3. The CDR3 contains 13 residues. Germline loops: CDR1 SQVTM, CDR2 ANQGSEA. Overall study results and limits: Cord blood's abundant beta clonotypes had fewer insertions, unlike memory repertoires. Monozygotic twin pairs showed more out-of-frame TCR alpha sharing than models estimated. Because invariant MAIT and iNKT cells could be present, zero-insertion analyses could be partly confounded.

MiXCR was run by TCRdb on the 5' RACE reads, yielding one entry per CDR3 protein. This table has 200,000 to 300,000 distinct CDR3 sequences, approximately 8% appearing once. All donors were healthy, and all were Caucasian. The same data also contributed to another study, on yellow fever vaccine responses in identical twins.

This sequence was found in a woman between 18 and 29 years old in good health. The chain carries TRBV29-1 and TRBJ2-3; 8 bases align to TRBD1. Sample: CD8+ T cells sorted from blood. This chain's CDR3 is CSGRDRSTDTQYF. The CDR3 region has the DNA TGCAGCGGCCGGGACAGGAGCACAGATACGCAGTATTTT.